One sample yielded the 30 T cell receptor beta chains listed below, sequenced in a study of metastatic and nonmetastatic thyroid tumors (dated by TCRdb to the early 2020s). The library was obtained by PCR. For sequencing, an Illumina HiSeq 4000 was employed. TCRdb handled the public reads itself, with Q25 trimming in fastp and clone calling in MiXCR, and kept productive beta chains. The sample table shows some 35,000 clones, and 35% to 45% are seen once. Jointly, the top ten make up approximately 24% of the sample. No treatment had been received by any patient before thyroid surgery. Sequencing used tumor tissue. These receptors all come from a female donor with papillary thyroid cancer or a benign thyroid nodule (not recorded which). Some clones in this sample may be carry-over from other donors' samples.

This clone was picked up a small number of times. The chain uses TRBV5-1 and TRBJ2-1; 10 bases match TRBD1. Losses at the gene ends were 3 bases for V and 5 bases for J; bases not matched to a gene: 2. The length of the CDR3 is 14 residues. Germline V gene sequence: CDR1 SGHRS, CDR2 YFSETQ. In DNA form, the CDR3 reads TGCGCCAGCAGCTGGGGACAGGGGAACAATGAGCAGTTCTTC. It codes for CASSWGQGNNEQFF.

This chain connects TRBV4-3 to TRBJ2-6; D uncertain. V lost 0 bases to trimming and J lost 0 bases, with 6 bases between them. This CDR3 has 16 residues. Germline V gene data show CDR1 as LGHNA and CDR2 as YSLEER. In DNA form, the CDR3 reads TGCGCCAGCAGCCAAGATTTTAGCTCTGGGGCCAACGTCCTGACTTTC. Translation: CASSQDFSSGANVLTF.

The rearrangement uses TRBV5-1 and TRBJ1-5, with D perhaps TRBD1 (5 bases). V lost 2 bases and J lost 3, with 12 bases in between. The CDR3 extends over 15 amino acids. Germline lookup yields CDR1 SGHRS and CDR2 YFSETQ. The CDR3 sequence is CASSLGTAYNQPQHF. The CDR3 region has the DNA TGCGCCAGCAGCTTAGGGACGGCCTACAATCAGCCCCAGCATTTT.

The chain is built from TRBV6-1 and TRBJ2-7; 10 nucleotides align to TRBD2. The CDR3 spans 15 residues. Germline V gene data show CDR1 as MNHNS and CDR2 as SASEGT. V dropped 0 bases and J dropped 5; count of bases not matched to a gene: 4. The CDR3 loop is CASSEASGGSDEQYF. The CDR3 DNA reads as TGTGCCAGCAGTGAAGCTAGCGGGGGGTCGGACGAGCAGTACTTC.

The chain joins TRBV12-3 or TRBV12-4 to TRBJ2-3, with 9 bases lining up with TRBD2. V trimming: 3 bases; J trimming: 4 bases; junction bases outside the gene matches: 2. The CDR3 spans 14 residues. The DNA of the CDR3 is TGTGCCAGCAGTTTCCTAGCGGGGTCAGATACGCAGTATTTT. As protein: CASSFLAGSDTQYF.

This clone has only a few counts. The CDR3 is CATSGGGGAYNEQFF. Written as DNA, the CDR3 is TGTGCCACCAGTGGCGGCGGGGGGGCCTACAATGAGCAGTTCTTC. The gene calls are TRBV24-1 and TRBJ2-1, with 9 bases aligning to TRBD2. The germline V gene encodes CDR1 KGHDR and CDR2 SFDVKD. J lost 2 bases, V lost 5 bases, and 3 bases had no gene match. The CDR3 contains 15 residues.

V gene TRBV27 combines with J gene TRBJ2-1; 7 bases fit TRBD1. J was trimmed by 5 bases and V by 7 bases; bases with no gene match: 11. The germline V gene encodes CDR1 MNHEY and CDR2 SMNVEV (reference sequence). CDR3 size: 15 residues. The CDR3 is CASTLTGLSNNEQFF. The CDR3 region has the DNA TGTGCCAGCACCCTGACAGGGCTAAGTAACAATGAGCAGTTCTTC.

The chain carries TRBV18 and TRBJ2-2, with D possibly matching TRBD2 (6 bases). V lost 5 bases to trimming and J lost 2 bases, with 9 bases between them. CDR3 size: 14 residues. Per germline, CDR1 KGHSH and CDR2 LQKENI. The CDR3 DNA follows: TGTGCCAGCTCAGCGGGAATAAACACCGGGGAGCTGTTTTTT. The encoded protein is CASSAGINTGELFF.

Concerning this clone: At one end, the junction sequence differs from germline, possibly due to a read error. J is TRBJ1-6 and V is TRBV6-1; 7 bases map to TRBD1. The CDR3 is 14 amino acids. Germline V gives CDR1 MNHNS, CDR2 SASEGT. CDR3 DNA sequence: TGTGCCCGCAGCGGGGGACAGTATAACTCACCACTCCACTTT. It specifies CARSGGQYNSPLHF.

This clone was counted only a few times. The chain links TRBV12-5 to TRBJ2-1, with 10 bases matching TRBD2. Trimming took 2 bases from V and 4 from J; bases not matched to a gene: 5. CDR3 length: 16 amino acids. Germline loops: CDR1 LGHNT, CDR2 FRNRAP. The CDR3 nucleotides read TGTGCTAGTGGTTTGACCGGGACTAGCGCGTACAATGAGCAGTTCTTC. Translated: CASGLTGTSAYNEQFF. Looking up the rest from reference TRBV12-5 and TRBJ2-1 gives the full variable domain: DARVTQTPRHKVTEMGQEVTMRCQPILGHNTVFWYRQTMMQGLELLAYFRNRAPLDDSGMPKDRFSAEMPDATLATLKIQPSEPRDSAVYFCASGLTGTSAYNEQFFGPGTRLTVL.

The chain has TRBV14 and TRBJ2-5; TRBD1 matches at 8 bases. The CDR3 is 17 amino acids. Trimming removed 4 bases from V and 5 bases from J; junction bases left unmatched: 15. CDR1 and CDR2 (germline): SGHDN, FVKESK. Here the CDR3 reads CASSRTFRGQTAETQYF. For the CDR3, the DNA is TGTGCCAGCAGCCGGACGTTCAGGGGGCAAACGGCCGAGACCCAGTACTTC.

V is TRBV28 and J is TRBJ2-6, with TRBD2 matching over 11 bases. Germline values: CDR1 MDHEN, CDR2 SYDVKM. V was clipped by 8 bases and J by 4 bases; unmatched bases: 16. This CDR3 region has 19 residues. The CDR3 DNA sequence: TGTGCCAGCGGCCGACTAGCGGGAACCATAACGGCGGGGGCCAACGTCCTGACTTTC. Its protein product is CASGRLAGTITAGANVLTF.

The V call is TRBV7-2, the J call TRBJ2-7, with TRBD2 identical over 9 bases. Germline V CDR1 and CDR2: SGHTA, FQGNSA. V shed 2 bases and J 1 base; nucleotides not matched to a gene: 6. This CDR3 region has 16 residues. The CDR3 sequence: CASSLSELAGSYEQYF. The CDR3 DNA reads TGTGCCAGCAGCTTATCGGAGCTAGCGGGATCCTACGAGCAGTACTTC.

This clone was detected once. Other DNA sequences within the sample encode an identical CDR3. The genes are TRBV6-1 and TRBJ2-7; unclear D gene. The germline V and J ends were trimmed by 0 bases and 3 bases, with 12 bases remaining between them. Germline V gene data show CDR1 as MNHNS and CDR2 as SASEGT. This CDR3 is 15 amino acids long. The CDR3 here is CASSEAANTGYEQYF. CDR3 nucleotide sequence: TGTGCCAGCAGTGAAGCTGCGAATACGGGCTACGAGCAGTACTTC.

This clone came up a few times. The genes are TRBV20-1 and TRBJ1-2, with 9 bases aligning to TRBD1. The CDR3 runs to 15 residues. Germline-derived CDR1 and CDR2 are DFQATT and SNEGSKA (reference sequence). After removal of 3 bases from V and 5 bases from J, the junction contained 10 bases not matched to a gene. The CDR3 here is CSARNRDRAAYGYTF. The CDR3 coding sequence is TGCAGTGCTAGGAACCGGGACAGGGCTGCATATGGCTACACCTTC.

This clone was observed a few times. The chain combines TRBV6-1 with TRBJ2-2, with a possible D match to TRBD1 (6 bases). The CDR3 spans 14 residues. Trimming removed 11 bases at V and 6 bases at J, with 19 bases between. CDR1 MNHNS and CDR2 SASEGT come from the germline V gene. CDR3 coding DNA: TGTGCCTTGAGGGACATAACGAAAGCCGGGGAGCTGTTTTTT. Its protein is CALRDITKAGELFF.

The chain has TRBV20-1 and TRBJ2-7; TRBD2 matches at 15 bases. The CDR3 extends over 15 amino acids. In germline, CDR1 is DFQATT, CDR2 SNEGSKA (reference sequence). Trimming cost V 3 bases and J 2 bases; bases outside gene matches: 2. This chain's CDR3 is CSASRTSGRAYEQYF. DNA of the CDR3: TGCAGTGCTAGTCGGACTAGCGGGAGGGCCTACGAGCAGTACTTC.

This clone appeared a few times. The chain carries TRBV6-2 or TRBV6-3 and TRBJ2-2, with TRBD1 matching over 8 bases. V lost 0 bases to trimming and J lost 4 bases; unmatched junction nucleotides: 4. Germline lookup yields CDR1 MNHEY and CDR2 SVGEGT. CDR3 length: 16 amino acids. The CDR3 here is CASSYSRQGATGELFF. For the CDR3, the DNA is TGTGCCAGCAGTTACTCACGGCAGGGGGCCACCGGGGAGCTGTTTTTT.

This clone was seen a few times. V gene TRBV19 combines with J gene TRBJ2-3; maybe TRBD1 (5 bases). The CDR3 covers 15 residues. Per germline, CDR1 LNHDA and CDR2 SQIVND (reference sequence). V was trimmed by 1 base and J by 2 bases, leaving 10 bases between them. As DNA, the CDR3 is TGTGCCAGTAGTATAGGGGGCGGATTCACAGATACGCAGTATTTT. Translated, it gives CASSIGGGFTDTQYF.

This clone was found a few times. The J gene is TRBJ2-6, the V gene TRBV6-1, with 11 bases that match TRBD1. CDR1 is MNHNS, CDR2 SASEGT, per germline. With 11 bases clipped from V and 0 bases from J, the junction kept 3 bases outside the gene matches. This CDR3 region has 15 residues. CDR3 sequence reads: CAGGQGVSGANVLTF. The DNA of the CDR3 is TGTGCCGGGGGACAGGGGGTCTCTGGGGCCAACGTCCTGACTTTC.

CDR3 region: CSARSWTLSTDTQYF. Written as DNA, the CDR3 is TGCAGTGCTAGATCATGGACCCTTTCCACAGATACGCAGTATTTT. The chain joins TRBV20-1 to TRBJ2-3; D is unclear. CDR1 is DFQATT and CDR2 is SNEGSKA in the germline V gene (reference sequence). V was pared by 2 bases and J by 2 bases, with 14 bases between. The CDR3 has 15 residues.

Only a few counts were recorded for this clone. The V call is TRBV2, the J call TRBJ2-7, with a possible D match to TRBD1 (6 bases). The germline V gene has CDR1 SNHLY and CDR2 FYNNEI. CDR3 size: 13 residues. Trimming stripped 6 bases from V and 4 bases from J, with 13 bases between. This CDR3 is CASRGASGYEQYF. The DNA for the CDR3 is TGTGCCAGCAGGGGGGCTTCCGGGTACGAGCAGTACTTC.

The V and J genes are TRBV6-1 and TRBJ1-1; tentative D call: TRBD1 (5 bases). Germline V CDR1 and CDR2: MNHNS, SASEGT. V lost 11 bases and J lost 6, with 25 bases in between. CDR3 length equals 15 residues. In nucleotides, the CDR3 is TGTGCCGTAGAGGGGTGGAGAGCATTGGGGTCTGAAGCTTTCTTT. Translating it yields CAVEGWRALGSEAFF.

The CDR3 DNA follows: TGTGCCAGCAGTAAGGTTACAGGTTCGACTTCTGGAAACACCATATATTTT. As protein: CASSKVTGSTSGNTIYF. The rearrangement uses TRBV6-1 and TRBJ1-3; D is possibly TRBD1 (5 bases). The CDR3 has 17 residues. Germline lookup yields CDR1 MNHNS and CDR2 SASEGT. Trimming took off 5 bases at V and 1 base at J, with 18 bases between the two ends.

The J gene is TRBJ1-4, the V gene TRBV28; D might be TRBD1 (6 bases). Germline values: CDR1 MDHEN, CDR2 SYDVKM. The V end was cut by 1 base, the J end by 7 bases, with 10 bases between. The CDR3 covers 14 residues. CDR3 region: CASSLYQGTEKLFF. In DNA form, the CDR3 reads TGTGCCAGCAGTTTATATCAGGGGACTGAAAAACTGTTTTTT. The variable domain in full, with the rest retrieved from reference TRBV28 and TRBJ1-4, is DVKVTQSSRYLVKRTGEKVFLECVQDMDHENMFWYRQDPGLGLRLIYFSYDVKMKEKGDIPEGYSVSREKKERFSLILESASTNQTSMYLCASSLYQGTEKLFFGSGTQLSVL.

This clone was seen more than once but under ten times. Written as DNA, the CDR3 is TGCGCCAGCAGACTTTCGCCCCTCGGGACAGGGGTCACCTACGAGCAGTACTTC. It specifies CASRLSPLGTGVTYEQYF. The V gene is TRBV5-1, the J gene TRBJ2-7; 10 bases agree with TRBD1. J gave up 2 bases and V 5 bases, and 16 bases lay outside the gene matches. This CDR3 region has 18 residues. Germline V gene data show CDR1 as SGHRS and CDR2 as YFSETQ.

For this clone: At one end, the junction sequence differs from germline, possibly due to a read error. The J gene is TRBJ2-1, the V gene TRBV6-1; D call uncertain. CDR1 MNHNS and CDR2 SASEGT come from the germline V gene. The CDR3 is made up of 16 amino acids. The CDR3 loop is CASNGVGSAAYNEQFF. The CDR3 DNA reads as TGTGCCAGCAATGGTGTGGGTTCTGCGGCCTACAATGAACAGTTCTTC.

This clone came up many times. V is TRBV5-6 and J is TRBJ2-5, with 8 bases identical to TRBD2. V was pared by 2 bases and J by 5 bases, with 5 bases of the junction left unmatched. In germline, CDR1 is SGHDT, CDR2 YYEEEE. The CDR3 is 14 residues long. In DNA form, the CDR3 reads TGTGCCAGCAGCTTAGTGAGCGGGGGTGAGACCCAGTACTTC. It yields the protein CASSLVSGGETQYF.

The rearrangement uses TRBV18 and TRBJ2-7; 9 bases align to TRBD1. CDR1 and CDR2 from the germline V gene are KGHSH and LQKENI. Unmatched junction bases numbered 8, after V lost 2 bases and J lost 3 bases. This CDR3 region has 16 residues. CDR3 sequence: CASSPTGGSANYEQYF. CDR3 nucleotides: TGTGCCAGCTCACCAACAGGGGGCTCCGCCAACTACGAGCAGTACTTC.

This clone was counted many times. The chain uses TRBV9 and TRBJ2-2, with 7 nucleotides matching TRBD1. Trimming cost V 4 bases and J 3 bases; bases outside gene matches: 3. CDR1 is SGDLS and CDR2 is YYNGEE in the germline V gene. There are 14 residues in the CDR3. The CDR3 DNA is TGTGCCAGCAGCTTAGGACAGGACACCGGGGAGCTGTTTTTT. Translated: CASSLGQDTGELFF. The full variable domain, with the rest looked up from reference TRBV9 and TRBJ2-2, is DSGVTQTPKHLITATGQRVTLRCSPRSGDLSVYWYQQSLDQGLQFLIQYYNGEERAKGNILERFSAQQFPDLHSELNLSSLELGDSALYFCASSLGQDTGELFFGEGSRLTVL.